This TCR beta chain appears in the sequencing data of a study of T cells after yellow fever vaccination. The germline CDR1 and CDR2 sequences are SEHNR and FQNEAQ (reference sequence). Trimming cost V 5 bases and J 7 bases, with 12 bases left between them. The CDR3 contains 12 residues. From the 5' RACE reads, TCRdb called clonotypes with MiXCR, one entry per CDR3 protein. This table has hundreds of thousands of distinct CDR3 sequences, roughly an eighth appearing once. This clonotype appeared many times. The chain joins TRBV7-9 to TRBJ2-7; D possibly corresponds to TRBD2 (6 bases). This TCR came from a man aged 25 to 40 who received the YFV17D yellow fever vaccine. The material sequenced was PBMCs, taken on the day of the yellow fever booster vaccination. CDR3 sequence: CASSNLANEQYF. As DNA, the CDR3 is TGTGCCAGCAGCAATCTAGCGAATGAGCAGTACTTC.